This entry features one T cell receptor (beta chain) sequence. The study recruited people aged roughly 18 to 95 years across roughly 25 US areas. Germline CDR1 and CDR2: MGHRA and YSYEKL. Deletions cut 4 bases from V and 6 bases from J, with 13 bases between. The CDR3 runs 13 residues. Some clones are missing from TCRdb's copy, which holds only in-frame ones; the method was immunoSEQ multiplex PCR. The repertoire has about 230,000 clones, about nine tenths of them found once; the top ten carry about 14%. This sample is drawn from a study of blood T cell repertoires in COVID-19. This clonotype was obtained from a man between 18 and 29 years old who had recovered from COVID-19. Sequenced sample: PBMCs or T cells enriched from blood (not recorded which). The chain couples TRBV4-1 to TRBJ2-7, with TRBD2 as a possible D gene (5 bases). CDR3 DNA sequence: TGCGCCAGCAGCCCGGGAAGTGGTGGCGAGCAGTACTTC. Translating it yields CASSPGSGGEQYF.